This passage covers 13 T cell receptor beta chains from one sample sequenced in a study of cytomegalovirus exposure and HLA in healthy donors. Researchers ran the PCR with 60 Vbeta and 13 Jbeta primers. Produced via immunoSEQ multiplex PCR; TCRdb's table is partial and in-frame only. The data show 150,000 to 200,000 clones, with roughly 73% seen just once and less than 5% held by the top ten. Sequences were obtained from PBMCs. The origin of the receptors is a male donor in good health and CMV-seronegative.

This chain joins TRBV10-3 and TRBJ2-4; TRBD2 might be the D (6 bases). The CDR3 contains 14 residues. V was clipped by 0 bases and J by 4 bases, with 7 bases between them. Germline-derived CDR1 and CDR2 are ENHRY and SYGVKD. The CDR3 region has the DNA TGTGCCATCAGTGAGTCCCGGGAGAAAAACATTCAGTACTTC. Translating gives CAISESREKNIQYF.

This clone was seen a few times. The chain recombines TRBV7-3 with TRBJ2-3, with 10 bases that match TRBD1. V shed 2 bases, J shed 1 base, and the junction held 3 bases outside the gene matches. The CDR3 runs 16 residues. Germline lookup yields CDR1 SGHTA and CDR2 FQGTGA. CDR3 loop: CASSLGGTGGTDTQYF. In DNA form, the CDR3 reads TGTGCCAGCAGCTTAGGGGGGACAGGGGGCACAGATACGCAGTATTTT.

This chain joins TRBV5-4 and TRBJ1-2; 9 bases fit TRBD1. The J segment lost 1 base and the V segment lost 7 bases, leaving 11 bases of the junction unmatched. CDR3 size: 16 residues. Germline V gene data show CDR1 as SGHNT and CDR2 as YYREEE (reference sequence). CDR3 in amino acids: CASGRTGAILNYGYTF. The CDR3 coding sequence is TGTGCCAGCGGACGGACAGGGGCTATCCTTAACTATGGCTACACCTTC.

The chain carries TRBV5-4 and TRBJ2-6; TRBD2 aligns across 16 bases. This CDR3 contains 20 residues. J gave up 4 bases and V 4 bases, and 11 bases lay outside the gene matches. Germline CDR1 reads SGHNT; CDR2 reads YYREEE (reference sequence). The CDR3 sequence: CASSRGTSGRAAGGANVLTF. In DNA, the CDR3 is TGTGCCAGCAGCCGAGGGACTAGCGGGAGGGCCGCAGGCGGGGCCAACGTCCTGACTTTC.

The chain is built from TRBV18 and TRBJ1-1, with D unresolved. The V end was cut by 5 bases, the J end by 1 base, with 8 bases between. The CDR3 covers 13 residues. In germline, CDR1 is KGHSH, CDR2 LQKENI. The CDR3 protein is CASSKESNTEAFF. As DNA, the CDR3 is TGTGCCAGCTCAAAGGAGTCGAACACTGAAGCTTTCTTT.

The table lists this clone with a few counts. The CDR3 here is CASSRGQGGGYTF. CDR3 nucleotide sequence: TGTGCCAGCAGCCGAGGACAGGGTGGGGGCTACACCTTC. The rearrangement joins TRBV6-5 to TRBJ1-2; the match to TRBD1 covers 8 bases. The V gene end was trimmed by 6 bases and the J gene end by 8 bases; junction bases not matched to a gene: 8. Germline-derived CDR1 and CDR2 are MNHEY and SVGAGI. CDR3 length: 13 amino acids.

This chain joins TRBV6-1 and TRBJ1-1; D unclear. The CDR3 is 13 residues long. CDR1 is MNHNS and CDR2 is SASEGT in the germline V gene. Trimming stripped 3 bases from V and 5 bases from J, with 10 bases between. CDR3 DNA: TGTGCCAGCAGTGAGGCCCAGAAGACTGAAGCTTTCTTT. It translates to CASSEAQKTEAFF.

V usage is TRBV9 and J usage is TRBJ1-4; 9 bases are a match to TRBD1. V lost 3 bases and J lost 8; bases outside the gene matches: 5. The CDR3 spans 14 residues. Germline V gene lookup returns CDR1 SGDLS and CDR2 YYNGEE. The CDR3 region is CASSARTGVEKLFF. In DNA form, the CDR3 reads TGTGCCAGCAGCGCCCGGACAGGGGTGGAAAAACTGTTTTTT.

This clone has a handful of counts. The chain is built from TRBV6-1 and TRBJ2-7, with 7 bases fitting TRBD1. The germline V gene has CDR1 MNHNS and CDR2 SASEGT. The CDR3 contains 13 residues. Germline trimming cut 7 bases from V and 3 bases from J; bases unmatched to any gene: 6. In DNA form, the CDR3 reads TGTGCCAGCACTCCGACAGGGTTCTACGAGCAGTACTTC. Amino acid sequence: CASTPTGFYEQYF.

V is TRBV28 and J is TRBJ1-1; no firm D call. The V end was cut by 5 bases, the J end by 11 bases, with 18 bases between. The CDR3 spans 13 residues. Germline V gene data show CDR1 as MDHEN and CDR2 as SYDVKM. CDR3 nucleotides: TGTGCCAGCAGTATCCGGGGTCCCAAGGTGGCTTTCTTT. Its translation is CASSIRGPKVAFF. Combining the CDR3 with reference TRBV28 and TRBJ1-1 gives the whole variable domain DVKVTQSSRYLVKRTGEKVFLECVQDMDHENMFWYRQDPGLGLRLIYFSYDVKMKEKGDIPEGYSVSREKKERFSLILESASTNQTSMYLCASSIRGPKVAFFGQGTRLTVV.

This clone was counted a few times. The CDR3 sequence is CASSLVAGGPYNEQFF. The CDR3 DNA is TGTGCCAGCAGCTTAGTAGCGGGGGGGCCCTACAATGAGCAGTTCTTC. The rearrangement joins TRBV7-6 to TRBJ2-1; TRBD2 matches 11 bases. Trimming cost V 1 base and J 2 bases; bases outside gene matches: 1. The CDR3 extends over 16 amino acids. Per germline, CDR1 SGHVS and CDR2 FNYEAQ.

For the CDR3, the DNA is TGTGCCAGCAGCGTCCTGGGAAGGGGGCCGGGGAAGTATGGCTACACCTTC. Its translation is CASSVLGRGPGKYGYTF. The chain links TRBV13 to TRBJ1-2; 7 bases align to TRBD1. V lost 5 bases, J lost 5 bases, and 17 bases stayed unmatched. Germline loops: CDR1 PRHDT, CDR2 FYEKMQ (reference sequence). CDR3 length: 17 amino acids.

In nucleotides, the CDR3 is TGTGCCAGCAAACTATCCCTCAGCTCCTACAATGAGCAGTTCTTC. Amino acid sequence: CASKLSLSSYNEQFF. The chain is built from TRBV28 and TRBJ2-1; the D is unclear. The CDR3 totals 15 residues. Germline CDR1 and CDR2: MDHEN and SYDVKM. Trimming stripped 7 bases from V and 0 bases from J, with 13 bases between.